Listed below are T cell receptor beta chains from one sample, sequenced in a study of molecular identifiers for immune sequencing clone quantification. TCRdb called the PCR reads again in MiXCR, with one record for every CDR3 protein. The sample has 460,000 or so distinct CDR3 sequences; roughly 25% are singletons. The sample taken for sequencing was naive CD8+ T cells from blood, with Jurkat cell RNA spiked in. Receptor source: a human donor in good health. Some libraries in this study had Jurkat cell RNA spiked in. CDR3s include the opening cysteine and the closing phenylalanine or tryptophan. The D gene is left open where the match is weak. Some rows have no size entry. The others give once, few or many, or a class for an expanded clone.

len | d_gene | abundance | j_gene | v_gene | CDR3aa | CDR3nt
14 | - | - | TRBJ2-7 | TRBV5-6 | CASSLGASVIEQYF | TGTGCCAGCAGCTTGGGGGCTAGCGTCATCGAGCAGTACTTC
16 | - | - | TRBJ2-7 | TRBV4-1 | CASSMSNRPTSYEQYF | TGCGCCAGCAGCATGTCCAACAGGCCTACGTCCTACGAGCAGTACTTC
14 | - | few | TRBJ1-1 | TRBV21-1 | CASSKSMKGTEAFF | TGTGCCAGCAGCAAATCCATGAAGGGCACTGAAGCTTTCTTT
16 | TRBD2 | many | TRBJ2-7 | TRBV3-1 | CASSPFGTSVRYEQYF | TGTGCCAGCAGCCCCTTCGGGACTAGTGTTCGGTACGAGCAGTACTTC
14 | TRBD1 | - | TRBJ1-1 | TRBV14 | CASSLTGVGAEAFF | TGTGCCAGCAGCCTAACAGGGGTGGGGGCTGAAGCTTTCTTT
16 | TRBD2 | - | TRBJ2-3 | TRBV27 | CASSLTSGALADTQYF | TGTGCCAGCAGTCTGACTAGCGGAGCGTTGGCAGATACGCAGTATTTT
18 | TRBD2 | many | TRBJ2-7 | TRBV5-1 | CASSFGQRESGSSYEQYF | TGCGCCAGCAGCTTCGGCCAGCGGGAGAGCGGGAGCTCCTACGAGCAGTACTTC
16 | - | - | TRBJ2-2 | TRBV9 | CASRDEGILNTGELFF | TGTGCCAGCAGAGACGAAGGGATTTTGAACACCGGGGAGCTGTTTTTT
11 | TRBD2 | many | TRBJ2-7 | TRBV20-1 | CSALREGEQYF | TGCAGTGCTCTCAGGGAGGGCGAGCAGTACTTC
19 | TRBD1 | - | TRBJ2-7 | TRBV6-1 | CASSAPEDRVSRSGYEQYF | TGTGCCAGCAGTGCCCCGGAGGACAGGGTATCGAGGAGTGGCTACGAGCAGTACTTC
14 | TRBD1 | many | TRBJ1-1 | TRBV29-1 | CSVGGVQGETEAFF | TGCAGCGTTGGCGGCGTTCAGGGGGAAACTGAAGCTTTCTTT
14 | - | few | TRBJ2-3 | TRBV7-9 | CASSLGTQTHTQYF | TGTGCCAGCAGCTTAGGGACGCAGACCCATACGCAGTATTTT
14 | - | few | TRBJ1-2 | TRBV27 | CASSFWGGAGGYTF | TGTGCCAGCAGTTTCTGGGGGGGCGCGGGAGGCTACACCTTC
22 | - | - | TRBJ2-3 | TRBV12-5 | CASGWYRTGYRVGEVLRDTQYF | TGTGCTAGTGGTTGGTACAGAACAGGGTACCGCGTGGGAGAAGTGCTGAGAGATACGCAGTATTTT
13 | - | many | TRBJ2-1 | TRBV18 | CASSPPWYNEQFF | TGTGCCAGCTCACCACCGTGGTATAATGAGCAGTTCTTC
16 | TRBD1 | few | TRBJ2-1 | TRBV29-1 | CSVEGWGTGEYNEQFF | TGCAGCGTTGAAGGATGGGGGACAGGGGAATACAATGAGCAGTTCTTC
15 | TRBD2 | many | TRBJ2-5 | TRBV12-3/TRBV12-4 | CASREGTSVQETQYF | TGTGCCAGCAGGGAAGGGACTAGCGTCCAAGAGACCCAGTACTTC
17 | - | many | TRBJ2-5 | TRBV20-1 | CSARDGSTGQNLETQYF | TGCAGTGCTAGAGATGGGTCAACAGGACAGAACTTAGAGACCCAGTACTTC
14 | - | - | TRBJ1-1 | TRBV7-9 | CASSRDFGGTEASF | TGTGCCAGCAGTCGTGACTTTGGAGGTACTGAAGCTTCCTTT
16 | - | - | TRBJ2-1 | TRBV3-1 | CASSHGDGSSYNEQFF | TGTGCCAGCAGCCACGGGGACGGGAGCTCCTACAATGAGCAGTTCTTC
18 | - | few | TRBJ2-1 | TRBV7-9 | CASSPTPGARSSYNEQFF | TGTGCCAGCAGCCCTACCCCGGGGGCGCGGAGCTCCTACAATGAGCAGTTCTTC
14 | - | once | TRBJ1-3 | TRBV7-9 | CASSLGGSGNTIHF | TGTGCCAGCAGCCTTGGGGGCTCTGGAAACACCATACATTTT
15 | TRBD1 | - | TRBJ1-6 | TRBV20-1 | CSAKTGIRYNSPIHF | TGCAGTGCTAAGACAGGGATCCGCTATAATTCACCCATCCACTTT
14 | TRBD1 | - | TRBJ1-2 | TRBV27 | CASSPGTADYGYTF | TGTGCCAGCAGTCCCGGGACAGCGGACTATGGCTACACCTTC
16 | - | many | TRBJ2-5 | TRBV14 | CASSRAPRQIQETQYF | TGTGCCAGCAGCCGCGCCCCCAGACAGATACAAGAGACCCAGTACTTC
13 | TRBD2 | many | TRBJ2-5 | TRBV7-9 | CASSPQREVTQYF | TGTGCCAGCAGCCCCCAGCGGGAGGTGACCCAGTACTTC
14 | - | few | TRBJ1-1 | TRBV9 | CASSVAGVGTEAFF | TGTGCCAGCAGCGTAGCGGGGGTGGGCACTGAAGCTTTCTTT
15 | TRBD1 | - | TRBJ2-2 | TRBV29-1 | CSVLGTGVNTGEPFF | TGCAGCGTCCTAGGGACAGGGGTAAACACCGGGGAGCCGTTTTTT
14 | - | - | TRBJ1-5 | TRBV27 | CASSLVRSNQPQHF | TGTGCCAGCAGTTTGGTTCGCAGCAATCAGCCCCAGCATTTT
13 | TRBD2 | few | TRBJ2-7 | TRBV6-1 | CASTAGAEHEQYF | TGTGCCAGCACTGCGGGAGCCGAACACGAGCAGTACTTC
14 | TRBD1 | - | TRBJ1-3 | TRBV6-1 | CASKTGTDGNTIYF | TGTGCCAGTAAGACAGGGACAGATGGAAACACCATATATTTT
17 | TRBD2 | many | TRBJ2-5 | TRBV12-3/TRBV12-4 | CASSPVPGTSGEETQYF | TGTGCCAGCAGTCCAGTCCCCGGGACTAGCGGGGAAGAGACCCAGTACTTC
15 | TRBD1 | few | TRBJ2-7 | TRBV2 | CASRETGTGGHEQYF | TGTGCCAGCAGGGAAACCGGGACAGGGGGCCACGAGCAGTACTTC
17 | TRBD1 | - | TRBJ1-1 | TRBV13 | CASSLGRTGALNTEAFF | TGTGCCAGCAGCTTAGGCCGGACAGGGGCACTGAACACTGAAGCTTTCTTT
15 | - | - | TRBJ2-7 | TRBV18 | CASPGTDRAQGGQYF | TGTGCCAGCCCTGGAACCGATAGGGCCCAGGGTGGGCAGTACTTC
13 | - | few | TRBJ2-7 | TRBV3-1 | CASRQGGSYEQYF | TGTGCCAGCAGACAGGGCGGCTCCTACGAGCAGTACTTC
16 | - | many | TRBJ2-3 | TRBV7-6 | CASSLGTISSTDTQYF | TGTGCCAGCAGCTTAGGGACGATTTCGAGCACAGATACGCAGTATTTT
15 | - | - | TRBJ2-1 | TRBV5-8 | CASSLIRDSHNEQFF | TGTGCCAGCAGCTTGATCAGGGATTCTCACAATGAGCAGTTCTTC
16 | TRBD2 | - | TRBJ2-7 | TRBV28 | CASSSMPGLDSFEQYF | TGTGCCAGCAGCTCTATGCCGGGACTAGACTCCTTCGAGCAGTACTTC
17 | TRBD1 | - | TRBJ2-1 | TRBV7-9 | CASTLGWGTETYNEQFF | TGTGCCAGCACCTTGGGGTGGGGGACAGAGACCTACAATGAGCAGTTCTTC
14 | - | few | TRBJ1-1 | TRBV6-2/TRBV6-3 | CASSYWAGPTEAFF | TGTGCCAGCAGTTACTGGGCAGGGCCCACTGAAGCTTTCTTT
15 | TRBD1 | many | TRBJ1-1 | TRBV7-9 | CASSLRDRGGTEAFF | TGTGCCAGCAGCCTACGGGACAGGGGAGGCACTGAAGCTTTCTTT
16 | - | - | TRBJ2-3 | TRBV27 | CASSSTGTRGPDTQYF | TGTGCCAGCAGTTCAACCGGGACTAGGGGGCCAGATACGCAGTATTTT
17 | - | few | TRBJ1-1 | TRBV7-9 | CASSSIRGKGRSTEAFF | TGTGCCAGCAGCTCGATTAGGGGAAAGGGGCGAAGCACTGAAGCTTTCTTT
13 | TRBD1 | many | TRBJ2-2 | TRBV24-1 | CATGTANTGELFF | TGTGCCACCGGGACAGCGAACACCGGGGAGCTGTTTTTT
11 | - | - | TRBJ1-1 | TRBV20-1 | CSATENTEAFF | TGCAGTGCTACAGAAAACACTGAAGCTTTCTTT
16 | TRBD1 | - | TRBJ2-7 | TRBV5-4 | CASSRTGGVLAREQYF | TGTGCCAGCAGCCGGACAGGTGGTGTTTTAGCTCGGGAGCAGTACTTC
14 | - | - | TRBJ2-7 | TRBV7-9 | CASSIVLSVDEQYF | TGTGCCAGCAGCATCGTTTTATCGGTCGACGAGCAGTACTTC
16 | TRBD2 | few | TRBJ2-1 | TRBV4-3 | CASSRGAGVSYNEQFF | TGCGCCAGCAGCCGAGGAGCGGGGGTATCCTACAATGAGCAGTTCTTC
16 | - | - | TRBJ1-3 | TRBV6-5 | CASSYSTFLSGNAIYF | TGTGCCAGCAGTTACTCGACTTTCCTCTCTGGAAACGCCATATATTTT